This entry features one T cell receptor beta chain sequence. Sampling of blood occurred at baseline, cycle 4 day 1, and cycle 7 day 1. The sample belongs to a study of OX40 agonist ivuxolimab in advanced cancers. Study details: Ivuxolimab doses were 0.01, 0.1, 0.3, 1.5, 3 or 10 mg/kg every 2 weeks.

The CDR3 is 17 residues long. V lost 5 bases and J 2 bases, leaving 20 bases between the germline ends. The germline CDR1 and CDR2 sequences are SGHAT and FQNNGV. Assay: immunoSEQ multiplex PCR; the TCRdb copy retains only in-frame clones and omits some. This table has about 60,000 clones, around 90% appearing once. The clonotype comes from an adult with an advanced solid tumor such as melanoma, head and neck, liver or kidney cancer. Sample: CD4+ or CD8+ T cells sorted from blood, taken in a trial of the OX40 agonist ivuxolimab. This chain uses TRBV11-2 with TRBJ2-3, with D tentatively TRBD2 (6 bases). CDR3 residues: CASSGNRGLATTDTQYF. The CDR3 nucleotides read TGTGCCAGCAGCGGGAATAGGGGACTCGCGACCACAGATACGCAGTATTTT.